The present T cell receptor (beta chain) was sequenced within a study of vaccination and CD4 T cells after COVID-19. The treatment was: approximately nine-day PBMC culture with coronavirus spike peptide pools or control peptides (ViraFEST assay). This clonotype has more than one count but fewer than ten. Its matching antigen is unknown. With the Oncomine TCR Beta short-read assay, DNA from cultured CD4+ T cells was sequenced. TCRdb independently ran MiXCR on the PCR reads; one entry per CDR3 protein. The repertoire includes more than 15,000 distinct CDR3 sequences, more than 45% of them detected once, and 9.6% sits in the top ten. Sequencing was carried out using CD4+ T cells from blood, cultured in vitro. The TCR comes from a human donor who had recovered from COVID-19.

CDR3 nucleotides: TGTGCGGGGTCGACTTTCGACTATGGCTACACCTTC. Encoded protein: CAGSTFDYGYTF. The chain combines TRBV21-1 with TRBJ1-2. TRBV21-1 corresponds to a pseudogene. This CDR3 spans 12 amino acids.